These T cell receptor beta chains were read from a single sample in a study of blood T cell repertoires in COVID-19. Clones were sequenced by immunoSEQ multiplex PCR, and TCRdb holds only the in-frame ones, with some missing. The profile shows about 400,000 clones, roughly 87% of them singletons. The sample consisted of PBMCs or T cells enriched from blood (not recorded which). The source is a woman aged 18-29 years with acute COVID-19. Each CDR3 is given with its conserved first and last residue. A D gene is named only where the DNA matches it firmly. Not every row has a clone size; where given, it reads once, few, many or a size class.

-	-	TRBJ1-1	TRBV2	TGTGCCAGCAGGGGGGTCAGGGGAAGCACTGAAGCTTTCTTT	CASRGVRGSTEAFF
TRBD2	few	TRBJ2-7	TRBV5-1	TGCGCCAGCAGCTCCTACCCAGCGGGGGGCGACTACGAGCAGTACTTC	CASSSYPAGGDYEQYF
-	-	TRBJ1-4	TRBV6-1	TGTGCCAGCAGTGAAAAAGGGCTCCCACGGGGTAATGAAAAACTGTTTTTT	CASSEKGLPRGNEKLFF
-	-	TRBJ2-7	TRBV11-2	TGTGCCAGCAGCTCTAAGCGCTACGAGCAGTACTTC	CASSSKRYEQYF
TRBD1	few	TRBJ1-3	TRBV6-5	TGTGCCAGCAGTTGGGGACAGGGGATCGGAAACACCATATATTTT	CASSWGQGIGNTIYF
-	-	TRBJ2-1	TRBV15	TGTGCCACCAGCAGTCGGGGGTGGAACAATGAGCAGTTCTTC	CATSSRGWNNEQFF
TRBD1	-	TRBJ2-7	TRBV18	TGTGCCAGCTCACGGGGACAGGATTACGAGCAGTACTTC	CASSRGQDYEQYF
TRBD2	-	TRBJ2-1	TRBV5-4	TGTGCCAGCAGCTTTCACGGGAGGTGGAATGAGCAGTTCTTC	CASSFHGRWNEQFF
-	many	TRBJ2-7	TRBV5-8	TGTGCCAGCAGATCCCGGCGGGGCTCCTACGAGCAGTACTTC	CASRSRRGSYEQYF
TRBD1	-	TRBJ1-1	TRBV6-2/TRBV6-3	TGTGCCAGCAGTTTGTGGGACAGATCTGAAGCTTTCTTT	CASSLWDRSEAFF
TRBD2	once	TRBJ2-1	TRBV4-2	TGTGCCAGCAGCCAAGAGGGGGGGGGAAATGAGCAGTTCTTC	CASSQEGGGNEQFF
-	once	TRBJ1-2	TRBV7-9	TGTGCCAGCAGCCTACAGGAAACCTATGGCTACACCTTC	CASSLQETYGYTF
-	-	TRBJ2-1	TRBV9	TGTGCCAGCAGCGGATACAGACAGGCCTACAATGAGCAGTTCTTC	CASSGYRQAYNEQFF
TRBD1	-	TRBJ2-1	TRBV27	TGTGCCAGCAGTCTGGGACAGGGAAATGAGCAGTTCTTC	CASSLGQGNEQFF
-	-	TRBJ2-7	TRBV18	TGTGCCAGCTCACCTAGCGGGCAGGGGGCACGGTCCTACGAGCAGTACTTC	CASSPSGQGARSYEQYF
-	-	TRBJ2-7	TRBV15	TGTGCCACCAGCTTCCGGGGAGCAAGCTACGAGCAGTACTTC	CATSFRGASYEQYF
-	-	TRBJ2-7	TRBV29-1	TGCAGCGTTGCGGCCCCCGGGATCTACGAGCAGTACTTC	CSVAAPGIYEQYF
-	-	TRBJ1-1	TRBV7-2	TGTGCCAGCAGCCATAAGCCCTACAGGGCCATGAACACTGAAGCTTTCTTT	CASSHKPYRAMNTEAFF
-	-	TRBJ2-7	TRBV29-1	TGCAGCGCCTGGAAACAGGACGTCTACGAGCAGTACTTC	CSAWKQDVYEQYF
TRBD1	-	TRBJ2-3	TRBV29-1	TGCAGCGCTGGGACAGGGCCAGATACGCAGTATTTT	CSAGTGPDTQYF
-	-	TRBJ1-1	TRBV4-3	TGCGCCAGCAGCCAAGAGAGGAAGGCTGAAGCTTTCTTT	CASSQERKAEAFF
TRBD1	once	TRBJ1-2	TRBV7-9	TGTGCCAGCAGCTACATACCGGGACAGACTTATGGCTACACCTTC	CASSYIPGQTYGYTF
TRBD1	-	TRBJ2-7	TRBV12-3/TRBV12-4	TGTGCCAGCAGTCCGACAGGGCGCGAGCAGTACTTC	CASSPTGREQYF
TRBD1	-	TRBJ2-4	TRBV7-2	TGTGCCAGCAGCTTTGACAGGGGGCTAGCCAAAAACATTCAGTACTTC	CASSFDRGLAKNIQYF
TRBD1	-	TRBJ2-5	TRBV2	TGTGCCAGCAGTGAAGAAGGGGGCTCGGAGACCCAGTACTTC	CASSEEGGSETQYF
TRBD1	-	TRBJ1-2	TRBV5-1	TGCGCCAGCAGCTGGGGACAGCTCTATGGCTACACCTTC	CASSWGQLYGYTF
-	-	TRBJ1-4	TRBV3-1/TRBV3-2	TGTGCCAGCACCAGAAACGGGGACAATTCAACTAATGAAAAACTGTTTTTT	CASTRNGDNSTNEKLFF
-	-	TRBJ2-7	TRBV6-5	TGTGCCAGCAGTTACTCAATCGGGAACTACGAGCAGTACTTC	CASSYSIGNYEQYF
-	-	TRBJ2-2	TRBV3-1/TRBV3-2	TGTGCCAGCAGCCAGGTGACAGCAGACGGGGAGCTGTTTTTT	CASSQVTADGELFF
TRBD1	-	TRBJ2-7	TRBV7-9	TGTGCCAGCAGCTTAGGGACAGGGACCGAGCAGTACTTC	CASSLGTGTEQYF
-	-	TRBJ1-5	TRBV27	TGTGCCAGCAGAATGAGGAATCAGCCCCAGCATTTT	CASRMRNQPQHF
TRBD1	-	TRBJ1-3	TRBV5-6	TGTGCCAGCAGCCAGGACAGGGTCGGAAACACCATATATTTT	CASSQDRVGNTIYF